This is a list of T cell receptor beta chains from one sample in a study of T cell responses to AZD1222 COVID-19 vaccine. Method: immunoSEQ multiplex PCR; TCRdb's copy keeps in-frame clones and lacks some. The repertoire includes some 150,000 clones, approximately 91% of them detected once, and approximately 4.5% sits in the top ten. The starting material was peripheral blood, obtained on day 0 of AZD1222 vaccination. The receptors originated from an adult in good health. Each CDR3 is given with its conserved first and last residue. The D gene is left open where the match is weak. A row's size may be missing; if present it is once, few, many or a size class.

j_call,cdr3_length,v_call,clone_size,d_call,cdr3_nt,cdr3_aa
TRBJ1-2,14,TRBV5-1,-,-,TGCGCCAGCAGCCCGGTCTCAGTCGACTATGGCTACACCTTC,CASSPVSVDYGYTF
TRBJ2-7,16,TRBV5-6,-,-,TGTGCCAGCAGCCCCCCCCCGACGGGGGCCTACTACGAGCAGTACTTC,CASSPPPTGAYYEQYF
TRBJ2-1,15,TRBV4-1,-,-,TGCGCCAGCAGCCAAAGGTTAGCGAGAAACAATGAGCAGTTCTTC,CASSQRLARNNEQFF
TRBJ2-7,12,TRBV7-2,-,-,TGTGCCAGCAGCTTCACCCCCTGGGAGCAGTACTTC,CASSFTPWEQYF
TRBJ1-1,15,TRBV5-1,-,-,TGCGCCAGCAGGAATGATGGAGGGGGTCTGACTGAAGCTTTCTTT,CASRNDGGGLTEAFF
TRBJ2-1,14,TRBV3-1/TRBV3-2,once,-,TGTGCCAGCAGCCCCACTAGGACCTACAATGAGCAGTTCTTC,CASSPTRTYNEQFF
TRBJ2-1,15,TRBV27,-,-,TGTGCCAGCAGTTTCCGGGACCAATCTTACAATGAGCAGTTCTTC,CASSFRDQSYNEQFF
TRBJ1-2,15,TRBV6-5,-,TRBD1,TGTGCCAGCAGGGATGACAGGGCGTTCAACTATGGCTACACCTTC,CASRDDRAFNYGYTF
TRBJ1-1,14,TRBV3-1/TRBV3-2,-,-,TGTGCCAGCAGCCCCAGCAGTTGGGGTACTGAAGCTTTCTTT,CASSPSSWGTEAFF
TRBJ1-1,14,TRBV7-2,-,-,TGTGCCAGCAGCTTAGGGTTCTGGGGGACTGAAGCTTTCTTT,CASSLGFWGTEAFF
TRBJ2-7,15,TRBV5-6,-,TRBD2,TGTGCCAGCAGCCCCTTACTAGCGGGAGCTTCCGAGCAGCACTTC,CASSPLLAGASEQHF
TRBJ2-2,15,TRBV6-5,-,-,TGTGCCAGCAGGAAACGGGACTCGAGTACCGGGGAGCTGTTTTTT,CASRKRDSSTGELFF
TRBJ2-3,14,TRBV18,once,-,TGTGCCAGCTCACCACTCGAGGTTACAGATACGCAGTATTTT,CASSPLEVTDTQYF
TRBJ2-3,14,TRBV5-1,-,TRBD1,TGCGCCAGCAGAGGGCAGGGGGCAACAGATACGCAGTATTTT,CASRGQGATDTQYF
TRBJ2-1,17,TRBV11-2,-,TRBD2,TGTGCCAGCAGCTTAGCGGCGAGGACTAGCTCATACAATGAGCAGTTCTTC,CASSLAARTSSYNEQFF
TRBJ2-3,16,TRBV7-3,-,TRBD2,TGTGCCAGCAGCTTAACGGCGGGAGCCTCACCAGATACGCAGTATTTT,CASSLTAGASPDTQYF
TRBJ2-1,12,TRBV11-3,-,-,TGTGCCGGGGGGGGGCAGAACAATGAGCAGTTCTTC,CAGGGQNNEQFF
TRBJ2-1,18,TRBV5-1,-,TRBD2,TGCGCCAGCAGCTCCTCCAGGGGGCTAGCGGGAGGGGGCAATGAGCAGTTCTTC,CASSSSRGLAGGGNEQFF
TRBJ2-2,15,TRBV6-5,-,TRBD1,TGTGCCAGCAGCCGGGATAGACAGGGAACCGGGGAGCTGTTTTTT,CASSRDRQGTGELFF
TRBJ1-1,14,TRBV29-1,-,-,TGCAGCGTTGTGTCCCCGTTTAATACTCGTGAAGCTTTCTTT,CSVVSPFNTREAFF
TRBJ2-3,14,TRBV15,-,-,TGTGCCACCAGCAGGAGACCTAGCACAGATACGCAGTATTTT,CATSRRPSTDTQYF
TRBJ2-1,15,TRBV3-1/TRBV3-2,-,-,TGTGCCAGCAGCCAATCGGGGGCTAGACTCAATGAGCAGTTCTTC,CASSQSGARLNEQFF
TRBJ1-2,12,TRBV6-6,few,-,TGTGCCAGCAGTTACTTGACCCGTGGCTACACCTTC,CASSYLTRGYTF
TRBJ2-6,21,TRBV21-1,-,-,TGTGCCAGCAGCAAAGGGGAAAATAGGCCGGACAGCCCCTCTGGGGCCAACGTCCTGACTTTC,CASSKGENRPDSPSGANVLTF
TRBJ1-2,13,TRBV29-1,-,-,TGCAGCGTATGCGAGAAGGGGGACTATGGCTACACCTTC,CSVCEKGDYGYTF
TRBJ2-2,14,TRBV5-1,few,-,TGCGCCAGCAGCTTGTCTGGGGGCTCCGGGGAGCTGTTTTTT,CASSLSGGSGELFF
TRBJ2-3,16,TRBV3-1/TRBV3-2,once,-,TGTGCCAGCAGCCAAGAAAAGGGATGGACCAAAGATACGCAGTATTTT,CASSQEKGWTKDTQYF
TRBJ2-3,15,TRBV5-5,-,TRBD1,TGTGCCAGCAGCTTGGAGGGGACAGGGTCTGATACGCAGTATTTT,CASSLEGTGSDTQYF
TRBJ1-1,17,TRBV5-4,once,-,TGTGCCAGCAGCTTGGCGGCCAGGACTATAATGAACACTGAAGCTTTCTTT,CASSLAARTIMNTEAFF
TRBJ1-2,15,TRBV18,-,-,TGTGCCAGCTCACCACGCCAGAATTCTAACTATGGCTACACCTTC,CASSPRQNSNYGYTF
TRBJ1-4,15,TRBV4-1,-,-,TGCGCCAGCAGCCAAGGGTGGAGCACTAATGAAAAACTGTTTTTT,CASSQGWSTNEKLFF
TRBJ1-1,14,TRBV18,-,-,TGTGCCAGCTCACCGGGGGACCAGCTAAATGAAGCTTTCTTT,CASSPGDQLNEAFF
TRBJ1-2,14,TRBV27,-,TRBD1,TGTGCCAGCAGTTTTCGGGACAGGGGTGGAGGCTACACCTTC,CASSFRDRGGGYTF
TRBJ2-7,15,TRBV3-1/TRBV3-2,-,TRBD1,TGTGCCAGCAGCCAAGGACAGGGGCCCCCTTACGAGCAGTACTTC,CASSQGQGPPYEQYF
TRBJ2-7,13,TRBV6-5,-,TRBD2,TGTGCCAGCAATCTAGCGGAACCATACGAGCAGTACTTC,CASNLAEPYEQYF
TRBJ2-1,17,TRBV25-1,-,-,TGTGCCAGCAGTGGGACAGTGATCTCTAGCTCCTACAATGAGCAGTTCTTC,CASSGTVISSSYNEQFF
TRBJ2-1,14,TRBV14,-,-,TGTGCCAGCAGCCACCCCGGCCCCCTCAATGAGCAGTTCTTC,CASSHPGPLNEQFF
TRBJ1-2,13,TRBV28,-,TRBD1,TGTGCCAGCAGTCTGGACAGGGATTACGGCTACACCTTC,CASSLDRDYGYTF
TRBJ2-7,11,TRBV20-1,-,-,TGCAGTGCTAGAGGAGGGTACGAGCAGTACTTC,CSARGGYEQYF
TRBJ1-5,18,TRBV7-9,-,-,TGTGCCAGCAGCTTAGAGGCCAGAGGAGGCTATAGCAATCAGCCCCAGCATTTT,CASSLEARGGYSNQPQHF
TRBJ2-2,12,TRBV7-3,-,-,TGTGCCAGCAGCTCCTACACCGGGGAGCTGTTTTTT,CASSSYTGELFF